This T cell receptor beta chain was observed in a study of regulatory T cells in long-lasting Graves disease. CDR3 regions were amplified by Arm-PCR using iRepertoire HTBI primers to build TCR beta libraries. Each CDR3 protein gets one entry after TCRdb re-called the multiplex PCR reads with MiXCR. The sample has fewer than 650,000 distinct CDR3 sequences, 15% to 20% seen once; the top ten hold 15% to 20%. The CDR3 has 15 amino acids. The trim removed 3 bases at V and 3 bases at J, leaving 11 bases unmatched. Per the germline V gene, CDR1 is DFQATT and CDR2 is SNEGSKA (reference sequence). In its sample, this clonotype was seen many times. The time point was: newly diagnosed GD, antithyroid drugs for less than 3 months. Isolated PBMC RNA provided the starting material for the TCR library. Another study also made use of these data, one on T cells in Graves' hyperthyroidism and ophthalmopathy. From that second work: Diagnostic assessment was based on clinical symptoms, serum thyroxine and TRAb, thyroid ultrasound and orbital computed tomography.

Sequencing was performed on peripheral blood mononuclear cells (PBMCs), taken at new diagnosis, from a patient treated with antithyroid drugs. This TCR derives from a woman in her 30s with Graves disease. The chain is built from TRBV20-1 and TRBJ2-7; 7 nucleotides line up with TRBD2. This CDR3 is CSARVGGPGGYEQYF. In nucleotides, the CDR3 is TGCAGTGCTAGGGTGGGAGGTCCGGGGGGCTACGAGCAGTACTTC.